The 27 T cell receptor beta chains in this list originate from one sample, sequenced in a study of blood T cell repertoires in COVID-19 (dated by TCRdb to between 2020 and 2021). Library method: the immunoSEQ multiplex PCR assay. TCRdb provides this immuneACCESS table in a form limited to in-frame rearrangements. Some clones are lacking; in checked studies, under half of them reflect an unresolved V gene, and why the rest are absent is not known. Present in this sample are roughly 26,000 clones, around 86% of which were seen just once. The ten biggest clones cover about 25% of the sample. Sequenced sample: peripheral blood. The receptors shown here come from a human donor with active COVID-19. The donor label of this sample is uncertain.

The genes are TRBV28 and TRBJ2-7; D is unclear. Germline assignment: CDR1 MDHEN and CDR2 SYDVKM. The CDR3 sequence is 15 residues long. V lost 2 bases and J 0 bases, leaving 11 bases between the germline ends. CDR3 in amino acids: CASSLRLGSSYEQYF. Here the CDR3 DNA reads TGTGCCAGCAGTTTACGGCTAGGATCCTCCTACGAGCAGTACTTC.

The chain joins TRBV6-6 to TRBJ2-7, with D perhaps TRBD2 (6 bases). The CDR3 is 14 amino acids. Trimming took off 7 bases at V and 5 bases at J, with 18 bases between the two ends. In germline, CDR1 is MNHNY, CDR2 SVGAGI (reference sequence). CDR3 sequence (DNA): TGTGCCAGCACCAGACGGAGTGCGGGGAACGAGCAGTACTTC. Protein product: CASTRRSAGNEQYF.

The chain employs TRBV19 and TRBJ1-5; D is possibly TRBD1 (5 bases). V shed 5 bases and J shed 0 bases, with 17 bases lying between them. Germline V CDR1 and CDR2: LNHDA, SQIVND (reference sequence). The CDR3 has 17 residues. The CDR3 DNA sequence: TGTGCCAGTAGTCGTGAAGGGACTCTTTATAGCAATCAGCCCCAGCATTTT. Its protein is CASSREGTLYSNQPQHF.

Worth noting for this clone: The same CDR3 arises from other DNA sequences in this sample as well. The V and J genes are TRBV7-3 and TRBJ1-1; 11 positions match TRBD1. Germline V gene data show CDR1 as SGHTA and CDR2 as FQGTGA. This CDR3 spans 14 amino acids. V lost 5 bases and J lost 5; bases outside the gene matches: 4. The DNA of the CDR3 is TGTGCCAGCAGCCCCGGGACAGGGGGGACTGAAGCTTTCTTT. This encodes CASSPGTGGTEAFF.

The chain recombines TRBV28 with TRBJ2-5; a weak D match, TRBD1 (6 bases). The CDR3 consists of 15 residues. Germline V gives CDR1 MDHEN, CDR2 SYDVKM. V lost 7 bases, J lost 1 base, and 16 bases lay in between. The CDR3 nucleotides are TGTGCCAGCACCACAATCGGGACATTCCAAGAGACCCAGTACTTC. Its protein product is CASTTIGTFQETQYF. Complete variable domain (other parts from reference TRBV28 and TRBJ2-5): DVKVTQSSRYLVKRTGEKVFLECVQDMDHENMFWYRQDPGLGLRLIYFSYDVKMKEKGDIPEGYSVSREKKERFSLILESASTNQTSMYLCASTTIGTFQETQYFGPGTRLLVL.

The V and J genes are TRBV3-1 (or the pseudogene TRBV3-2) and TRBJ1-4; D is ambiguous. V shed 4 bases and J shed 5 bases, with 14 bases lying between them. This CDR3 has 15 residues. CDR1 and CDR2 (germline): LGHDT, YNNKEL (reference sequence). Written as DNA, the CDR3 is TGTGCCAGCAGCCTGGTACCCTCTCGGAATGAAAAACTGTTTTTT. This gives the protein CASSLVPSRNEKLFF.

This chain links TRBV9 with TRBJ1-5; perhaps TRBD1 as D (6 bases). Germline V gene sequence: CDR1 SGDLS, CDR2 YYNGEE. Trimming shortened V by 3 bases and J by 3 bases, and 16 bases separated the two germline ends. This CDR3 has 16 amino acids. The CDR3 spells CASSGGHSSPNQPQHF. CDR3 DNA sequence: TGTGCCAGCAGCGGGGGACACTCAAGTCCCAATCAGCCCCAGCATTTT.

Relative to its sample, this clone is medium-sized. The gene calls are TRBV3-1 (or the pseudogene TRBV3-2) and TRBJ2-7, with a weak D call TRBD2 (6 bases). V was clipped by 4 bases and J by 2 bases, with 12 bases between them. Germline CDR1 and CDR2: LGHDT and YNNKEL (reference sequence). This CDR3 is built from 14 residues. The CDR3 DNA sequence: TGTGCCAGCAGCCCGCCGACTAGAACCTACGAGCAGTACTTC. It encodes CASSPPTRTYEQYF.

The rearrangement links TRBV5-1 to TRBJ2-7, with TRBD2 identical over 13 bases. The CDR3 spans 13 residues. V was clipped by 5 bases and J by 6 bases; unmatched bases: 2. Germline V CDR1 and CDR2: SGHRS, YFSETQ. The DNA of the CDR3 is TGCGCCAGCAGTCGGACTAGCGGGGGCGAGCAGTACTTC. Translating it yields CASSRTSGGEQYF.

The V call is TRBV30, the J call TRBJ1-6; TRBD1 is a possible D gene (6 bases). The germline gives CDR1 GTSNPN, CDR2 SVGIG (reference sequence). This CDR3 has 14 amino acids. The V gene lost 5 bases and the J gene lost 7 bases, with 15 bases spanning the gap. This CDR3 is CAWAWTDENSPLHF. The CDR3 region has the DNA TGTGCCTGGGCGTGGACAGATGAAAATTCACCCCTCCACTTT.

The chain is built from TRBV6-6 and TRBJ1-6, with TRBD1 identical over 8 bases. This CDR3 spans 16 amino acids. The V gene end was trimmed by 2 bases and the J gene end by 13 bases; junction bases not matched to a gene: 13. CDR1 and CDR2 (germline): MNHNY, SVGAGI (reference sequence). DNA for the CDR3: TGTGCCAGCAGTTACGCGGACAGGGTTATGATGTCCCCCCTCCACTTT. Its protein is CASSYADRVMMSPLHF.

The chain uses TRBV7-6 and TRBJ2-7; 11 bases are a match to TRBD2. The V segment lost 4 bases and the J segment 3 bases; nucleotides outside the gene matches: 5. The CDR3 spans 15 residues. Germline CDR1 and CDR2: SGHVS and FNYEAQ. CDR3 protein: CASSSGTSGFYEQYF. The CDR3, as DNA: TGTGCCAGCAGCTCGGGGACTAGCGGATTCTACGAGCAGTACTTC.

The chain couples TRBV5-1 to TRBJ2-3, with 10 bases matching TRBD2. Germline CDR1 reads SGHRS; CDR2 reads YFSETQ. Trimming removed 4 bases from V and 5 bases from J; junction bases left unmatched: 7. The CDR3 totals 15 residues. CDR3 loop: CASSIGAGGKDTQYF. In DNA form, the CDR3 reads TGCGCCAGCAGCATCGGAGCGGGGGGGAAAGATACGCAGTATTTT.

The chain carries TRBV19 and TRBJ1-1; D ambiguous. Germline V gives CDR1 LNHDA, CDR2 SQIVND (reference sequence). Trimming removed 3 bases from V and 8 bases from J, with 13 bases in between. The length of the CDR3 is 13 residues. The CDR3 bases are TGTGCCAGTAGTATCATTTCGGGGTCGGAAGCTTTCTTT. It encodes CASSIISGSEAFF.

This clone was seen only once. V usage is TRBV5-1 and J usage is TRBJ2-5; 7 positions match TRBD1. This CDR3 is 23 amino acids long. Germline loops: CDR1 SGHRS, CDR2 YFSETQ. Losses at the gene ends were 1 base for V and 3 bases for J; bases not matched to a gene: 30. CDR3 in DNA: TGCGCCAGCAGCTTGCCACAGGGGAATGGGCATGTCCGGCAAAGGACAGAGAAAGAGACCCAGTACTTC. The encoded protein is CASSLPQGNGHVRQRTEKETQYF.

The chain uses TRBV5-4 and TRBJ2-1, with 10 bases fitting TRBD2. The CDR3 loop spans 16 amino acids. Germline assignment: CDR1 SGHNT and CDR2 YYREEE (reference sequence). Trimming at V came to 4 bases and at J to 7 bases, leaving 11 bases not matched to a gene. The CDR3 nucleotides read TGTGCCAGCAGCGTACCCCCACTAGCGGGAACGAATGAGCAGTTCTTC. This gives the protein CASSVPPLAGTNEQFF.

A few counts support this clone. The chain has TRBV2 and TRBJ1-6, with 8 bases aligning to TRBD1. The CDR3 loop spans 15 amino acids. Germline V lookup: CDR1 SNHLY, CDR2 FYNNEI. V shed 6 bases, J shed 8 bases, and the junction held 9 bases outside the gene matches. This chain's CDR3 is CASRRRQGLDSPLHF. The CDR3 coding sequence is TGTGCCAGCAGGCGTAGACAGGGGTTGGATTCACCCCTCCACTTT.

The rearrangement joins TRBV29-1 to TRBJ1-5; D gene unclear. The length of the CDR3 is 13 residues. Germline V gene sequence: CDR1 SQVTM, CDR2 ANQGSEA. The V end was cut by 4 bases, the J end by 0 bases, with 7 bases between. CDR3: CSVARDSNQPQHF. CDR3 in DNA: TGCAGCGTTGCCCGGGATAGCAATCAGCCCCAGCATTTT. Using reference TRBV29-1 and TRBJ1-5 for the parts outside the CDR3, the full variable domain is SAVISQKPSRDICQRGTSLTIQCQVDSQVTMMFWYRQQPGQSLTLIATANQGSEATYESGFVIDKFPISRPNLTFSTLTVSNMSPEDSSIYLCSVARDSNQPQHFGDGTRLSIL.

As concerns this clone: Mismatch with germline at one junction end may stem from a read error. The V and J genes are TRBV7-7 and TRBJ1-3; D possibly corresponds to TRBD1 (5 bases). Germline V gene lookup returns CDR1 SSHAT and CDR2 FNYEAQ (reference sequence). The CDR3 is made up of 15 amino acids. The CDR3 loop is CASSLSDSPGNTIYF. CDR3 sequence (DNA): TGTGCTAGCAGCTTAAGCGACAGCCCTGGAAACACCATATATTTT.

The chain recombines TRBV2 with TRBJ1-1, with D possibly TRBD1 on 6 matching bases. The CDR3 has 14 amino acids. V gave up 5 bases and J gave up 1 base, with 11 bases separating them. Germline-derived CDR1 and CDR2 are SNHLY and FYNNEI. CDR3 amino acids: CASSLQGRNTEAFF. The CDR3 DNA is TGTGCCAGCAGTCTACAGGGCAGGAACACTGAAGCTTTCTTT.

This chain joins TRBV18 and TRBJ2-7; 8 bases agree with TRBD1. The germline V gene encodes CDR1 KGHSH and CDR2 LQKENI. Unmatched junction bases numbered 7, after V lost 1 base and J lost 2 bases. The CDR3 is made up of 16 amino acids. In DNA, the CDR3 is TGTGCCAGCTCACCACTGCGGACAGGGCCGACCTACGAGCAGTACTTC. The encoded protein is CASSPLRTGPTYEQYF.

A remark on this clone: The junction and the germline gene differ at one end; a read error may be behind it. The rearrangement uses TRBV7-7 and TRBJ2-7, with 9 nucleotides matching TRBD2. Germline assignment: CDR1 SSHAT and CDR2 FNYEAQ (reference sequence). This CDR3 has 15 amino acids. As DNA, the CDR3 is TGTGCTAGCAGCTTAGGGAGCGGGGGGTCCTACGAGCAGTACTTC. It specifies CASSLGSGGSYEQYF. Complete variable domain (other parts from reference TRBV7-7 and TRBJ2-7): GAGVSQSPRYKVTKRGQDVTLRCDPISSHATLYWYQQALGQGPEFLTYFNYEAQPDKSGLPSDRFSAERPEGSISTLTIQRTEQRDSAMYRCASSLGSGGSYEQYFGPGTRLTVT.

This clone was detected once. The chain links TRBV6-1 to TRBJ1-1; 10 bases are shared with TRBD1. The ends lost 3 bases at V and 7 bases at J; junction bases unmatched: 2. Germline V gene data show CDR1 as MNHNS and CDR2 as SASEGT. The CDR3 spans 13 residues. CDR3: CASSEDRGSEAFF. The CDR3, as DNA: TGTGCCAGCAGTGAGGACAGGGGGAGTGAAGCTTTCTTT.

The genes are TRBV7-9 and TRBJ1-2; no definite D call. Trimming took 5 bases from V and 1 from J, leaving 17 bases between them. There are 16 residues in the CDR3. Germline assignment: CDR1 SEHNR and CDR2 FQNEAQ (reference sequence). CDR3 amino acids: CASSRPGNTINYGYTF. CDR3 nucleotide sequence: TGTGCCAGCAGCCGTCCGGGGAACACCATTAACTATGGCTACACCTTC.

The chain carries TRBV5-4 and TRBJ1-4; no reliable D call. The V gene's germline CDR1 is SGHNT and CDR2 YYREEE (reference sequence). The CDR3 covers 14 residues. Between the trimmed V and J ends, which lost 4 bases and 7 bases, there was a span of 14 bases. This chain's CDR3 is CASSPEMGGEKLFF. CDR3 bases: TGTGCCAGCAGCCCGGAGATGGGTGGTGAAAAACTGTTTTTT. The complete variable domain, with remaining parts taken from reference TRBV5-4 and TRBJ1-4, reads ETGVTQSPTHLIKTRGQQVTLRCSSQSGHNTVSWYQQALGQGPQFIFQYYREEENGRGNFPPRFSGLQFPNYSSELNVNALELDDSALYLCASSPEMGGEKLFFGSGTQLSVL.

V is TRBV28 and J is TRBJ2-3; no reliable D call. This CDR3 is built from 10 residues. Trimming took off 8 bases at V and 7 bases at J, with 7 bases between the two ends. Looked up from germline, CDR1 is MDHEN and CDR2 is SYDVKM. CDR3 DNA: TGTGCCAGCTCATCAAATACGCAGTATTTT. Its translation: CASSSNTQYF.

The genes are TRBV15 and TRBJ1-5; D uncertain. V was trimmed by 2 bases and J by 5 bases, leaving 4 bases between them. CDR1 and CDR2 (germline): LNHNV, YYDKDF (reference sequence). The CDR3 contains 12 residues. CDR3 sequence (DNA): TGTGCCACCAGCAGACCCGATCAGCCCCAGCATTTT. Encoded protein: CATSRPDQPQHF.